The 13 T cell receptor beta chains reported below all come from one sample, sequenced in a study of low-dose radiotherapy and immunotherapy resistance in tumors. Time point noted: after trial treatment. Treatment: LDRT plus nivolumab, ipilimumab, low-dose cyclophosphamide and aspirin (RACIN trial). TRAV- and TRBV-specific primers primed first-strand cDNA, covering alpha and beta chains. Both a constant-region primer and a V-primer adapter served to amplify TCRs across roughly 22 PCR cycles. TCRdb reprocessed the reads via MiXCR and lists one record per CDR3 protein. The sample holds more than 90,000 distinct CDR3 sequences, less than 25% seen once. This specimen was PBMCs, taken after low-dose radiotherapy plus immunotherapy. The receptor set was obtained from a male donor with prostate cancer.

This clonotype was recorded many times. The chain combines TRBV3-1 with TRBJ2-2; weak D call: TRBD1 (5 bases). The germline V gene encodes CDR1 LGHDT and CDR2 YNNKEL (reference sequence). V was cut by 1 base and J by 4 bases, with 10 bases left in between. The CDR3 consists of 15 residues. The CDR3 sequence is CASSQATGFTGELFF. The DNA of the CDR3 is TGTGCCAGCAGCCAAGCCACAGGATTCACCGGGGAGCTGTTTTTT.

This clonotype has at least ten counts. V usage is TRBV29-1 and J usage is TRBJ2-5; D may match TRBD1 or TRBD2 (5 bases each). The CDR3 totals 17 residues. Germline CDR1 and CDR2: SQVTM and ANQGSEA. V was trimmed by 3 bases and J by 5 bases, leaving 25 bases between them. The CDR3 here is CSVDGDQERRGRETQYF. The DNA for the CDR3 is TGCAGCGTTGATGGGGACCAAGAGAGACGCGGGCGGGAGACCCAGTACTTC.

Comments on this clonotype: A read error may explain this, as a much larger clone is one base away. This sequence joins TRBV7-9 and TRBJ2-5, with 13 bases lining up with TRBD2. The CDR3 runs 15 residues. V shed 8 bases, J shed 5 bases, and the junction held 8 bases outside the gene matches. CDR1 and CDR2 (germline): SEHNR, FQNEAQ (reference sequence). The CDR3 region has the DNA TGTGCCAGCGGCCCACGGACTAGCGGGGGTGAGACCCAGTACTTC. This gives the protein CASGPRTSGGETQYF.

This clonotype was seen repeatedly, ten times or more. The rearrangement joins TRBV29-1 to TRBJ2-7; D gene uncertain. The CDR3 loop spans 11 amino acids. Germline CDR1 SQVTM, CDR2 ANQGSEA. Here the CDR3 DNA reads TGCAGTATTAGGGTGGTGGCCGAGCAGTACTTC. Residues: CSIRVVAEQYF.

CDR3 nucleotides: TGTGCCAGCAGCCCACTATCCCTGCCCCAGCATTTT. This codes for CASSPLSLPQHF. The chain is built from TRBV7-9 and TRBJ1-5, with D uncertain. The length of the CDR3 is 12 residues. V shed 5 bases and J shed 9 bases, with 11 bases lying between them. Germline V gene data show CDR1 as SEHNR and CDR2 as FQNEAQ (reference sequence). Using reference TRBV7-9 and TRBJ1-5 for the parts outside the CDR3, the full variable domain is DTGVSQNPRHKITKRGQNVTFRCDPISEHNRLYWYRQTLGQGPEFLTYFQNEAQLEKSRLLSDRFSAERPKGSFSTLEIQRTEQGDSAMYLCASSPLSLPQHFGDGTRLSIL.

This sequence joins TRBV15 and TRBJ2-7; D may be TRBD1 (5 bases). The CDR3 spans 14 residues. The V end was cut by 3 bases, the J end by 4 bases, with 13 bases between. From germline, CDR1 is LNHNV and CDR2 YYDKDF (reference sequence). The CDR3 here is CATSSRVTTYEQYF. In DNA, the CDR3 is TGTGCCACCAGCAGCAGGGTTACCACGTACGAGCAGTACTTC.

This clonotype was recorded at least ten times. The chain combines TRBV5-1 with TRBJ2-1, with D perhaps assigned TRBD1 or TRBD2 (5 bases each). Germline loops: CDR1 SGHRS, CDR2 YFSETQ. The ends were cut back, 0 bases at V and 2 bases at J, with 9 bases in the middle. The CDR3 totals 15 residues. CDR3 coding DNA: TGCGCCAGCAGCTTGGAGGTGGGGGCCTACAATGAGCAGTTCTTC. Protein product: CASSLEVGAYNEQFF.

This clonotype has a count of ten or more. The chain employs TRBV7-9 and TRBJ2-7; D might be TRBD1 (6 bases). The germline CDR1 and CDR2 sequences are SEHNR and FQNEAQ (reference sequence). The CDR3 loop spans 14 amino acids. V gave up 5 bases and J gave up 1 base, with 12 bases separating them. The CDR3 protein is CASSTTGLSYEQYF. In DNA form, the CDR3 reads TGTGCCAGCAGCACTACAGGGCTGTCCTACGAGCAGTACTTC. The complete variable domain, with remaining parts taken from reference TRBV7-9 and TRBJ2-7, reads DTGVSQNPRHKITKRGQNVTFRCDPISEHNRLYWYRQTLGQGPEFLTYFQNEAQLEKSRLLSDRFSAERPKGSFSTLEIQRTEQGDSAMYLCASSTTGLSYEQYFGPGTRLTVT.

This clonotype was seen many times. The V call is TRBV4-1, the J call TRBJ2-2; 9 nucleotides agree with TRBD1. The CDR3 is made up of 17 amino acids. Germline CDR1 reads MGHRA; CDR2 reads YSYEKL. The V segment lost 4 bases and the J segment 6 bases; nucleotides outside the gene matches: 12. CDR3 amino acids: CASSPTGRDRDAGELFF. The CDR3 bases are TGCGCCAGCAGCCCTACAGGGCGGGACAGGGACGCCGGGGAGCTGTTTTTT.

The table lists this clonotype with many counts. J is TRBJ2-1 and V is TRBV27, with D maybe TRBD2 (7 bases). V was cut by 6 bases and J by 10 bases, with 16 bases left in between. The length of the CDR3 is 13 residues. The V gene's germline CDR1 is MNHEY and CDR2 SMNVEV (reference sequence). CDR3 region: CASRPSGGREQFF. The CDR3 coding sequence is TGTGCCAGCAGGCCATCCGGGGGGCGGGAGCAGTTCTTC.

This clonotype was detected many times. The rearrangement links TRBV11-2 to TRBJ1-2; a weak D match, TRBD1 (5 bases). Germline V gives CDR1 SGHAT, CDR2 FQNNGV. The CDR3 is 15 residues long. The V end was cut by 0 bases, the J end by 3 bases, with 11 bases between. The CDR3 coding sequence is TGTGCCAGCAGCTTAGATCTCTCGGGGCACTATGGCTACACCTTC. This codes for CASSLDLSGHYGYTF.

This clonotype appeared many times. The chain couples TRBV20-1 to TRBJ2-5; D perhaps matches TRBD1 (5 bases). V lost 7 bases to trimming and J lost 4 bases, with 16 bases between them. The CDR3 contains 13 residues. Germline V gene data show CDR1 as DFQATT and CDR2 as SNEGSKA (reference sequence). CDR3 sequence reads: CSVRPRGGETQYF. CDR3 sequence (DNA): TGCAGTGTAAGACCAAGGGGTGGAGAGACCCAGTACTTC.

J is TRBJ1-1 and V is TRBV12-3 or TRBV12-4, with no clear D. Deletions cut 5 bases from V and 3 bases from J, with 10 bases between. The CDR3 length is 13 residues. The CDR3 DNA reads as TGTGCCAGCAGTCCCCTGATAGACACTGAAGCTTTCTTT. This translates into CASSPLIDTEAFF.